This record concerns one T cell receptor beta chain sequence. The data were obtained in a study of glioma-infiltrating T cells after dendritic cell vaccination. The wider study: Glioblastoma patients came from Phase I and II dendritic cell vaccination trials.

Data came from immunoSEQ multiplex PCR; TCRdb stores just in-frame clones and leaves some out. This sample carries under 100,000 clones, under 90% of them seen once, and the ten largest clones take less than 3%. The sequence was obtained from a human donor with glioblastoma. Sequencing was performed on blood, taken before dendritic cell vaccination.

The DNA of the CDR3 is TGTGCCAGCAGCTTAGCGCGTATCGGAAAACTGTTTTTT. Translating gives CASSLARIGKLFF. This sequence joins TRBV7-2 and TRBJ1-4; D not certain. V lost 0 bases, J lost 10 bases, and 9 bases lay in between. There are 13 residues in the CDR3. Germline CDR1 is SGHTA and CDR2 is FQGNSA.